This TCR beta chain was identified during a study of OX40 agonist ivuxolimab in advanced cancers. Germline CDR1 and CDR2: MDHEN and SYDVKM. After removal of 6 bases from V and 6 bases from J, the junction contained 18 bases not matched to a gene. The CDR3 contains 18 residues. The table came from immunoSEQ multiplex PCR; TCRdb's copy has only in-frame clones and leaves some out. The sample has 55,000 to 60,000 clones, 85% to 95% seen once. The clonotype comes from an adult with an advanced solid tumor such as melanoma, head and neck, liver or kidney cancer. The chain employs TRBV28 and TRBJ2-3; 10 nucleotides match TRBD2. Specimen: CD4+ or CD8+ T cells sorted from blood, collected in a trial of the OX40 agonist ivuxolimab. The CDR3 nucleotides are TGTGCCAGCAGGTTGTGGGGGGCGACTAGCGGGCCGCGGGATACGCAGTATTTT. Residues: CASRLWGATSGPRDTQYF.